The present T cell receptor beta chain was sequenced within a study of blood T cells in healthy people across ages. The table lists this clonotype with a few counts. The use of a sample-barcoded 5' primer and a J-beta primer mix characterized a second PCR of roughly 7 to 11 cycles. Every single cDNA molecule received a tag from a template-switch adaptor with 12 random nucleotides. Every individual sample yielded 2.5 million or more paired-end reads (each containing CDR3). From the 5' RACE reads, TCRdb called clonotypes with MiXCR, one entry per CDR3 protein. This sample has about 640,000 distinct CDR3 sequences, with about 30% found just once. What was sequenced was blood. The TCR sequence derives from a woman over 75 in good health.

The CDR3 sequence is CASSYARGLGTEAFF. CDR3 coding DNA: TGTGCCAGCAGTTATGCGAGGGGGCTGGGCACTGAAGCTTTCTTT. V gene TRBV12-3 or TRBV12-4 combines with J gene TRBJ1-1; TRBD1 agrees at 7 bases. J gave up 4 bases and V 4 bases, and 9 bases lay outside the gene matches. The CDR3 spans 15 residues.